This T cell receptor beta chain was obtained from a study of blood T cell repertoires in COVID-19. Background on the study: COVID-19 samples from acute and convalescent phases originated in the United States, Italy and Spain. PBMCs, B-cell-depleted T cells, or T cells provided the cDNA or gDNA that made up the material.

Source study methods: Amplification of reference gene primers was used by the study to estimate nucleated cell counts. The data were produced by immunoSEQ multiplex PCR, yet TCRdb's version contains in-frame clones alone and is incomplete. That table gives V, J and clone size, and the DNA gave D and trimming. The sample has approximately 260,000 clones; around 90% are singletons. The receptor's source is a woman aged 40 to 55 with acute or convalescent COVID-19. The sequenced sample consisted of peripheral blood.

The CDR3 coding sequence is TGTGCCAGCAGCCCCGACAGACAAAGCACAGATACGCAGTATTTT. It yields the protein CASSPDRQSTDTQYF. The rearrangement links TRBV2 to TRBJ2-3, with a weak D call TRBD1 (5 bases). V shed 6 bases and J shed 0 bases, with 13 bases lying between them. The CDR3 length is 15 residues. The germline gives CDR1 SNHLY, CDR2 FYNNEI.